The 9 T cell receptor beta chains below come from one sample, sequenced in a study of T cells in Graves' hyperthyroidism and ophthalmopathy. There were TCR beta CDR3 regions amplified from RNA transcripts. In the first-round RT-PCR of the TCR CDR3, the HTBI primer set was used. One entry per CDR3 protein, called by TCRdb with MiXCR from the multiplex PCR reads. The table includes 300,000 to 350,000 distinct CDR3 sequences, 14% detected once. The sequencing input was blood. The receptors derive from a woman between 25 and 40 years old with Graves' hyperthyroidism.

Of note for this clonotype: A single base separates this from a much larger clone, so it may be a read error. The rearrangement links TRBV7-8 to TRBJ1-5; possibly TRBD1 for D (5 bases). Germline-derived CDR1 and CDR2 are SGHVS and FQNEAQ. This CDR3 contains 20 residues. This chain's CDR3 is CASSLRSSGTNIKSNEPQHF. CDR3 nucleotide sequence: TGTGCCAGCAGCTTAAGGTCCAGCGGGACGAATATCAAGAGCAATGAGCCCCAGCATTTT.

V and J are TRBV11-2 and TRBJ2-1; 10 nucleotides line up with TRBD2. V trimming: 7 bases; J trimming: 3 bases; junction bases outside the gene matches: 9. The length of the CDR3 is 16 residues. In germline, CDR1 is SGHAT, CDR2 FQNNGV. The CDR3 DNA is TGTGCCAGCAACCGTGGACTAGCGGACTTCTACAATGAGCAGTTCTTC. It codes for CASNRGLADFYNEQFF. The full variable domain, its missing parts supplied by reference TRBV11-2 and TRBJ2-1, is EAGVAQSPRYKIIEKRQSVAFWCNPISGHATLYWYQQILGQGPKLLIQFQNNGVVDDSQLPKDRFSAERLKGVDSTLKIQPAKLEDSAVYLCASNRGLADFYNEQFFGPGTRLTVL.

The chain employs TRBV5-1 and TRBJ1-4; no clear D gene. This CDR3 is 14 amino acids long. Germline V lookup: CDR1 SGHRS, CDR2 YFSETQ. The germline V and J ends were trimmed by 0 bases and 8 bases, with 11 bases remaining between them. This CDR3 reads CASSLETTGEKLFF. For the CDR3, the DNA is TGCGCCAGCAGCTTGGAGACGACCGGGGAAAAACTGTTTTTT. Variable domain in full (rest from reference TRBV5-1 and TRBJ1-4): KAGVTQTPRYLIKTRGQQVTLSCSPISGHRSVSWYQQTPGQGLQFLFEYFSETQRNKGNFPGRFSGRQFSNSRSEMNVSTLELGDSALYLCASSLETTGEKLFFGSGTQLSVL.

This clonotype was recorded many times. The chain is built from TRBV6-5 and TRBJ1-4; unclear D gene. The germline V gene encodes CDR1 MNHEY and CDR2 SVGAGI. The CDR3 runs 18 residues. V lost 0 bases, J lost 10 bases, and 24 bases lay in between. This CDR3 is CASSYSKFTSTEPRKLFF. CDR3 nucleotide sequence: TGTGCCAGCAGTTACTCGAAGTTTACGTCCACTGAACCTCGAAAACTGTTTTTT.

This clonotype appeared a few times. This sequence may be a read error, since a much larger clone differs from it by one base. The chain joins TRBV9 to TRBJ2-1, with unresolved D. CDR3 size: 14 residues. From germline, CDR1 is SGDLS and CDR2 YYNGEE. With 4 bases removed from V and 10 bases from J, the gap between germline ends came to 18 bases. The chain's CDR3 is CASSRTSDPDEQFF. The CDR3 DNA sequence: TGTGCCAGCAGCCGGACCAGCGACCCAGACGAGCAGTTCTTC. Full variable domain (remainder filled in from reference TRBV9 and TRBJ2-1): DSGVTQTPKHLITATGQRVTLRCSPRSGDLSVYWYQQSLDQGLQFLIQYYNGEERAKGNILERFSAQQFPDLHSELNLSSLELGDSALYFCASSRTSDPDEQFFGPGTRLTVL.

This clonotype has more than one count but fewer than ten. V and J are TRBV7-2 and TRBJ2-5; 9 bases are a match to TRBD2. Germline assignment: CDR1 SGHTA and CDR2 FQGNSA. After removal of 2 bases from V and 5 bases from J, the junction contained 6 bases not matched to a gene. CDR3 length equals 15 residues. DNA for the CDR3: TGTGCCAGCAGCTTATTCGGCGGGGGGGGGGAGACCCAGTACTTC. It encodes CASSLFGGGGETQYF.

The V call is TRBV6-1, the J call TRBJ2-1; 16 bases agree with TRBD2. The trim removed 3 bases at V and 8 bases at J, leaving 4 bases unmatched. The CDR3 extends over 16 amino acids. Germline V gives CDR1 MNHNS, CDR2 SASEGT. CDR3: CASSESGLAGGHEQFF. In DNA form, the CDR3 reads TGTGCCAGCAGTGAGTCGGGACTAGCGGGAGGGCATGAGCAGTTCTTC.

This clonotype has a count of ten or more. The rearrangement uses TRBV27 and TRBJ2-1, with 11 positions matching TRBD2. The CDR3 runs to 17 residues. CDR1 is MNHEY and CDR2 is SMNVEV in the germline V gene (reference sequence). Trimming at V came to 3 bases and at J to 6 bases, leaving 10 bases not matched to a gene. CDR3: CASSFLSTSGNLNEQFF. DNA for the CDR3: TGTGCCAGCAGTTTCCTCTCGACTAGCGGGAACCTCAATGAGCAGTTCTTC.

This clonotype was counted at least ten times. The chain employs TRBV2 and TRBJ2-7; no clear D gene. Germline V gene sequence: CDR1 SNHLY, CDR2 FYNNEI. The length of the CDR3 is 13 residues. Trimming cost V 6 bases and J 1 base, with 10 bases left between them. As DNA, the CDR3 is TGTGCCAGCAGAAACGACGGATCCTACGAGCAGTACTTC. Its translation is CASRNDGSYEQYF.